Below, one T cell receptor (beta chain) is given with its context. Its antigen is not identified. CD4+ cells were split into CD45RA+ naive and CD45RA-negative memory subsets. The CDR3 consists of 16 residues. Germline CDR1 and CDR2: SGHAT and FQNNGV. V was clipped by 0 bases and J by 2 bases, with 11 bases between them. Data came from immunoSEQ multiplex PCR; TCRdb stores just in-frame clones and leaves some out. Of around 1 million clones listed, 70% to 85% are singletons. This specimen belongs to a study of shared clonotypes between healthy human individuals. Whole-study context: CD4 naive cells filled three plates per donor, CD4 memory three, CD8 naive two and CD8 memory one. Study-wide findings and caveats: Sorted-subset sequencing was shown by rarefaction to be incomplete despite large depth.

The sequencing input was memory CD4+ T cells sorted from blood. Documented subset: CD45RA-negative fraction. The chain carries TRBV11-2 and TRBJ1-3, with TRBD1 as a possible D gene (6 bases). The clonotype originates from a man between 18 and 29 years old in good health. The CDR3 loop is CASSLDQGGTGNTIYF. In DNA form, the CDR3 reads TGTGCCAGCAGCTTAGATCAAGGGGGAACTGGAAACACCATATATTTT.